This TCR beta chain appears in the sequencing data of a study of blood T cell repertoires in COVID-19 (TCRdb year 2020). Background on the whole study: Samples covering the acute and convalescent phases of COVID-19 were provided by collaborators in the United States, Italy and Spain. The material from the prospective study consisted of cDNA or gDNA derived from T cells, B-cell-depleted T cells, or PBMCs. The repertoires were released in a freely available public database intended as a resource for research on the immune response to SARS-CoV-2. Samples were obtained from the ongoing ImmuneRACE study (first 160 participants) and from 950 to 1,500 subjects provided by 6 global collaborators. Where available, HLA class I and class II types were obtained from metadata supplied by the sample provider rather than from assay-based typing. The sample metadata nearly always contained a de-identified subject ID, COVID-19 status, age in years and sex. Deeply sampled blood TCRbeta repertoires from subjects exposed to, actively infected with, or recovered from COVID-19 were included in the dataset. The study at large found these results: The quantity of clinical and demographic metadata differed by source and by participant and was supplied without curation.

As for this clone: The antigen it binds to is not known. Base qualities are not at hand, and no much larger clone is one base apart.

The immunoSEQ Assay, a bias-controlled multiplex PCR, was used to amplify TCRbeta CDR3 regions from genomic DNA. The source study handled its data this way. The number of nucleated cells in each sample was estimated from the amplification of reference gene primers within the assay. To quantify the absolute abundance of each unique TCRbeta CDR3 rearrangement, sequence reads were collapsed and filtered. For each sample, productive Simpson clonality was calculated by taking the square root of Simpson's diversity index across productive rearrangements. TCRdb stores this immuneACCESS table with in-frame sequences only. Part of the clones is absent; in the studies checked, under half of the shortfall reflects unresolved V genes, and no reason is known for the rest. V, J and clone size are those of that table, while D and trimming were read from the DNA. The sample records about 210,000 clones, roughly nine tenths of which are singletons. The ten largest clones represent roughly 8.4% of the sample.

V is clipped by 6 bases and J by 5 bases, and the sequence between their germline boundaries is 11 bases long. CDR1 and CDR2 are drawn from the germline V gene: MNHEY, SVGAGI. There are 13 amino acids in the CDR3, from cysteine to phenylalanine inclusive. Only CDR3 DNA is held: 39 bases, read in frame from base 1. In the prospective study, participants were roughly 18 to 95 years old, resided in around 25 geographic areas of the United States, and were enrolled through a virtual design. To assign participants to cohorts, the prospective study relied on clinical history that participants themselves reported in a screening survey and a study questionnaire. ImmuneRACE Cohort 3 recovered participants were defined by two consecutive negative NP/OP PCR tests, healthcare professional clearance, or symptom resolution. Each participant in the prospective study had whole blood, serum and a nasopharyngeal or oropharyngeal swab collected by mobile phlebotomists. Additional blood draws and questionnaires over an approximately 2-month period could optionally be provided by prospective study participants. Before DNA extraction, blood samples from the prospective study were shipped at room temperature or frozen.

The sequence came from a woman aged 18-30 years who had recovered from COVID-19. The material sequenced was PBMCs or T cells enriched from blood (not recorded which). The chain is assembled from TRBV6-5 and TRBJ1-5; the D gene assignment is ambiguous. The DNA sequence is TGTGCCAGCAGCCCAGGCGGGGATCAGCCCCAGCATTTT. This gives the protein CASSPGGDQPQHF.